The T cell receptor beta chain under discussion was sequenced for a study of T cells and Merkel cell carcinoma outcomes. Libraries were prepared by immunoSEQ multiplex PCR; TCRdb keeps only in-frame clonotypes and omits some of them. The sample has roughly 13,000 clones; 80% to 95% are singletons. Comment on this clone: Its antigen is unidentified.

V lost 1 base, J lost 7 bases, and 7 bases lay in between. The germline V gene has CDR1 LNHNV and CDR2 YYDKDF (reference sequence). The CDR3 is made up of 13 amino acids. Study outcomes and limitations: In Merkel cell carcinoma, repertoire and T-cell density reportedly predicted outcomes.

Sequences were obtained from tumor tissue from Merkel cell carcinoma. This clonotype was obtained from a human donor with Merkel cell carcinoma. V usage is TRBV15 and J usage is TRBJ2-2; TRBD1 or TRBD2 may be the D gene (5 bases each). The CDR3 loop is CATSRVGDGELFF. DNA for the CDR3: TGTGCCACCAGCAGAGTGGGGGACGGGGAGCTGTTTTTT. Based on the CDR3 plus reference TRBV15 and TRBJ2-2, the full variable domain is DAMVIQNPRYQVTQFGKPVTLSCSQTLNHNVMYWYQQKSSQAPKLLFHYYDKDFNNEADTPDNFQSRRPNTSFCFLDIRSPGLGDTAMYLCATSRVGDGELFFGEGSRLTVL.